Listed below are T cell receptor beta chains from one sample, sequenced in a study of neoadjuvant anti-PD-1 for oral cavity cancer. Sequencing was performed with immunoSEQ multiplex PCR; in TCRdb, only in-frame clones are kept and a portion is missing. The table lists about 42,000 clones, 75% to 80% of them singletons, with 4% to 5% in the top ten. The sequences come from PBMCs, collected after nivolumab (anti-PD-1) treatment. Receptors were obtained from a person between 35 and 79 years old with oral cavity squamous cell carcinoma. Both conserved end residues are part of each CDR3. Fields, in order: clone size, D gene, V gene, CDR3 length, J gene, CDR3 protein, CDR3 DNA. A D gene is named only where the DNA matches it firmly. Some rows have no size entry. The others give once, few or many, or a class for an expanded clone.

>.|TRBD1|TRBV28|14|TRBJ2-7
CASSLEQGNYEQYF
TGTGCCAGCAGTTTGGAACAGGGGAACTACGAGCAGTACTTC
>.|.|TRBV30|12|TRBJ1-2
CAWSVIHTALTF
TGTGCCTGGAGTGTAATACATACAGCTCTCACCTTC
>.|.|TRBV30|18|TRBJ1-5
CAWSGGIGSRKSNQPQHF
TGTGCCTGGAGTGGGGGGATCGGGAGTAGGAAAAGCAATCAGCCCCAGCATTTT
>.|TRBD1|TRBV9|15|TRBJ2-5
CASSAGTGVGETQYF
TGTGCCAGCAGCGCCGGGACAGGGGTTGGGGAGACCCAGTACTTC
>.|.|TRBV5-6|11|TRBJ2-7
CASSGNSGDIF
TGTGCCAGCAGCGGCAACTCGGGGGACATTTTC
>few|.|TRBV5-4|13|TRBJ2-4
CASSLGARDIQYF
TGTGCCAGCAGCTTAGGAGCGCGGGACATTCAGTACTTC
>.|.|TRBV4-1|16|TRBJ2-3
CASSQWQGGGTDTQYF
TGCGCCAGCAGCCAATGGCAGGGGGGGGGCACAGATACGCAGTATTTT
>medium-sized|.|TRBV7-9|14|TRBJ2-1
CASSPNVGGNEQFF
TGTGCCAGCAGCCCTAACGTCGGGGGCAATGAGCAGTTCTTC
>.|TRBD1|TRBV11-2|18|TRBJ2-2
CASSLVPGGAGNTGELFF
TGTGCCAGCAGCTTAGTTCCAGGGGGCGCCGGGAACACCGGGGAGCTGTTTTTT
>.|.|TRBV18|18|TRBJ1-2
CASSPERPGLDENYGYTF
TGTGCCAGCTCACCAGAGAGGCCAGGGCTGGATGAGAACTATGGCTACACCTTC
>.|.|TRBV29-1|13|TRBJ1-1
CSVEEDWGTEAFF
TGCAGCGTTGAGGAGGATTGGGGAACTGAAGCTTTCTTT